Listed below are T cell receptor beta chains from one sample, sequenced in a study of control samples from healthy donors and cancer patients. Repertoires were generated with immunoSEQ multiplex PCR, while TCRdb's copy carries only in-frame clones and drops some. The sample table includes fewer than 250,000 clones. Specimen: blood. These receptors all come from a woman between 25 and 40 years old in good health. CDR3s include the opening cysteine and the closing phenylalanine or tryptophan. The D gene is left open where the match is weak.

d_gene: TRBD1
v_gene: TRBV7-2
j_gene: TRBJ1-6
CDR3nt: TGTGCCAGCAAACCAGGGGGCGATTCACCCCTCCACTTT
CDR3aa: CASKPGGDSPLHF

d_gene: NA
v_gene: TRBV28
j_gene: TRBJ1-1
CDR3nt: TGTGCCAGCAGCTTTTTGATGAGGAGGGCTGAAGCTTTCTTT
CDR3aa: CASSFLMRRAEAFF

d_gene: NA
v_gene: TRBV2
j_gene: TRBJ1-5
CDR3nt: TGTGCCAGCAGTGGACCCGACCCCAATCAGCCCCAGCATTTT
CDR3aa: CASSGPDPNQPQHF

d_gene: NA
v_gene: TRBV7-9
j_gene: TRBJ1-1
CDR3nt: TGTGCCAGCAGCTTGGAACAGGGAGGGGTAGCTTTCTTT
CDR3aa: CASSLEQGGVAFF

d_gene: NA
v_gene: TRBV5-1
j_gene: TRBJ2-1
CDR3nt: TGCGCCAGCAGCCCCCCCATCAATGAGCAGTTCTTC
CDR3aa: CASSPPINEQFF

d_gene: TRBD1
v_gene: TRBV28
j_gene: TRBJ2-7
CDR3nt: TGTGCCAGCAGTAATGGACAGGGGGCGCGGGAGCAGTACTTC
CDR3aa: CASSNGQGAREQYF

d_gene: NA
v_gene: TRBV2
j_gene: TRBJ1-3
CDR3nt: TGTGCCAGCAGTGAAGTTGTGGGGGGAAACACCATATATTTT
CDR3aa: CASSEVVGGNTIYF

d_gene: NA
v_gene: TRBV6-6
j_gene: TRBJ1-2
CDR3nt: TGTGCCAGCAGTTACAGCCCCTATGGCTACACCTTC
CDR3aa: CASSYSPYGYTF

d_gene: TRBD1
v_gene: TRBV24-1
j_gene: TRBJ2-3
CDR3nt: TGTGCCACCAGTGCTGGACAGGGAACAGATACGCAGTATTTT
CDR3aa: CATSAGQGTDTQYF

d_gene: NA
v_gene: TRBV5-6
j_gene: TRBJ1-2
CDR3nt: TGTGCCAGCAGTGGGGGGACACTACCTCCTAACTATGGCTACACCTTC
CDR3aa: CASSGGTLPPNYGYTF

d_gene: NA
v_gene: TRBV6-2/TRBV6-3
j_gene: TRBJ1-6
CDR3nt: TGTGCCAGCAGTCAGGAGAGCTCCTATAATTCACCCCTCCACTTT
CDR3aa: CASSQESSYNSPLHF

d_gene: TRBD2
v_gene: TRBV24-1
j_gene: TRBJ2-3
CDR3nt: TGTGCCACCAGTGATTTTGCCAGCGGGGGATCGGATACGCAGTATTTT
CDR3aa: CATSDFASGGSDTQYF

d_gene: TRBD1
v_gene: TRBV27
j_gene: TRBJ1-1
CDR3nt: TGTGCCAGCAGTGACAGGGTGAACACTGAAGCTTTCTTT
CDR3aa: CASSDRVNTEAFF

d_gene: NA
v_gene: TRBV9
j_gene: TRBJ2-1
CDR3nt: TGTGCCAGCAGCGTAGCCGGGTACAATGAGCAGTTCTTC
CDR3aa: CASSVAGYNEQFF

d_gene: NA
v_gene: TRBV4-1
j_gene: TRBJ1-2
CDR3nt: TGCGCCAGCAGCCTATCAGGGACCTTCCCCTACTATGGCTACACCTTC
CDR3aa: CASSLSGTFPYYGYTF

d_gene: TRBD2
v_gene: TRBV4-1
j_gene: TRBJ2-3
CDR3nt: TGCGCCAGCAGCCAGGGACTAGAAGGAGATACGCAGTATTTT
CDR3aa: CASSQGLEGDTQYF

d_gene: NA
v_gene: TRBV6-2/TRBV6-3
j_gene: TRBJ2-7
CDR3nt: TGTGCCAGCAGTTACCCGCCCTTTTACGAGCAGTACTTC
CDR3aa: CASSYPPFYEQYF

d_gene: TRBD2
v_gene: TRBV18
j_gene: TRBJ2-1
CDR3nt: TGTGCCAGCTCCTGGACTAGCGGGGGAGGCTCCTACAATGAGCAGTTCTTC
CDR3aa: CASSWTSGGGSYNEQFF

d_gene: NA
v_gene: TRBV19
j_gene: TRBJ1-1
CDR3nt: TGTGCCAGTAGTCCAACACTGAACACTGAAGCTTTCTTT
CDR3aa: CASSPTLNTEAFF

d_gene: NA
v_gene: TRBV6-5
j_gene: TRBJ2-5
CDR3nt: TGTGCCAGCAGTTCTGGGACAACCCAAGAGACCCAGTACTTC
CDR3aa: CASSSGTTQETQYF

d_gene: TRBD1
v_gene: TRBV27
j_gene: TRBJ1-2
CDR3nt: TGTGCCAGCAGTCGGACAGGGGAGATCTATGGCTACACCTTC
CDR3aa: CASSRTGEIYGYTF

d_gene: NA
v_gene: TRBV21-1
j_gene: TRBJ2-3
CDR3nt: TGTGCCAGCAGCAATCCGGGACAGCCGAAAACCCTCACAGATACGCAGTATTTT
CDR3aa: CASSNPGQPKTLTDTQYF

d_gene: NA
v_gene: TRBV5-1
j_gene: TRBJ2-3
CDR3nt: TGCGCCAGCTCCCCCGGGGGGCCAGATACGCAGTATTTT
CDR3aa: CASSPGGPDTQYF

d_gene: NA
v_gene: TRBV29-1
j_gene: TRBJ1-2
CDR3nt: TGCAGCGTTGATTCCCAAGGCAAAAACCCGAGCAGCGAAACCTATGGCTACACCTTC
CDR3aa: CSVDSQGKNPSSETYGYTF

d_gene: NA
v_gene: TRBV2
j_gene: TRBJ1-4
CDR3nt: TGTGCCAGCAGTACCTGGACAGCAACTAATGAAAAACTGTTTTTT
CDR3aa: CASSTWTATNEKLFF

d_gene: NA
v_gene: TRBV5-1
j_gene: TRBJ1-1
CDR3nt: TGCGCCAGCAGCTTGGAGGTAACTGAAGCTTTCTTT
CDR3aa: CASSLEVTEAFF

d_gene: NA
v_gene: TRBV3-1/TRBV3-2
j_gene: TRBJ2-7
CDR3nt: TGTGCCAGCAGCCAAGACCCCTCAGGGGCCCACGAGCAGTACTTC
CDR3aa: CASSQDPSGAHEQYF

d_gene: TRBD1
v_gene: TRBV5-6
j_gene: TRBJ2-7
CDR3nt: TGTGCCAGCAGCGATCTGGGACAGGGGTTTTACGAGCAGTACTTC
CDR3aa: CASSDLGQGFYEQYF

d_gene: NA
v_gene: TRBV5-1
j_gene: TRBJ1-5
CDR3nt: TGCGCCAGCAGCTTGTTGGGGAACTCCAATCAGCCCCAGCATTTT
CDR3aa: CASSLLGNSNQPQHF

d_gene: NA
v_gene: TRBV6-5
j_gene: TRBJ2-1
CDR3nt: TGTGCCAGCAGTTACCATGCCGCCCTGGGGAACAATGAGCAGTTCTTC
CDR3aa: CASSYHAALGNNEQFF

d_gene: NA
v_gene: TRBV14
j_gene: TRBJ1-2
CDR3nt: TGTGCCAGCAGCCAGTACACGGATTATGGCTACACCTTC
CDR3aa: CASSQYTDYGYTF

d_gene: NA
v_gene: TRBV5-1
j_gene: TRBJ1-4
CDR3nt: TGCGCCAGCAGCTTCGGCCCCTCGGGGGAAAAACTGTTTTTT
CDR3aa: CASSFGPSGEKLFF

d_gene: NA
v_gene: TRBV9
j_gene: TRBJ2-3
CDR3nt: TGTGCCAGCAGCGTTTCAGGGGTAGGCCCAGATACGCAGTATTTT
CDR3aa: CASSVSGVGPDTQYF

d_gene: NA
v_gene: TRBV21-1
j_gene: TRBJ2-7
CDR3nt: TGTGCCAGCAGCAAAGTGGGTCTTGGGGGCTGGTACGAGCAGTACTTC
CDR3aa: CASSKVGLGGWYEQYF

d_gene: NA
v_gene: TRBV6-5
j_gene: TRBJ2-7
CDR3nt: TGTGCCAGCAGTTATTTCATTTGTCGGGGCTACGAGCAGTACTTC
CDR3aa: CASSYFICRGYEQYF

d_gene: NA
v_gene: TRBV2
j_gene: TRBJ1-6
CDR3nt: TGTGCCAGCTGCAGATCAACGGGGAATTCACCCCTCCACTTT
CDR3aa: CASCRSTGNSPLHF

d_gene: NA
v_gene: TRBV10-3
j_gene: TRBJ2-3
CDR3nt: TGTGCCATCAGTACGGGGGTGGGCACAGATACGCAGTATTTT
CDR3aa: CAISTGVGTDTQYF

d_gene: TRBD1
v_gene: TRBV19
j_gene: TRBJ2-7
CDR3nt: TGTGCCACCCGGGACAGGGGCCGCGAGCAGTACTTC
CDR3aa: CATRDRGREQYF

d_gene: NA
v_gene: TRBV6-5
j_gene: TRBJ2-7
CDR3nt: TGTGCCAGCAGTTACTCGATAGGACCCTCCTACGAGCAGTACTTC
CDR3aa: CASSYSIGPSYEQYF

d_gene: TRBD1
v_gene: TRBV5-1
j_gene: TRBJ1-4
CDR3nt: TGCGCCAGCAGCTTGCGGGGCCACAGGGGGCCATCAACTAATGAAAAACTGTTTTTT
CDR3aa: CASSLRGHRGPSTNEKLFF

d_gene: NA
v_gene: TRBV2
j_gene: TRBJ1-2
CDR3nt: TGTGCCAGCAGTCTGACGGGAACTAACTATGGCTACACCTTC
CDR3aa: CASSLTGTNYGYTF

d_gene: NA
v_gene: TRBV4-3
j_gene: TRBJ1-6
CDR3nt: TGCGCCAGCAGCCAATACGAGAATGGGGGTTCACCCCTCCACTTT
CDR3aa: CASSQYENGGSPLHF

d_gene: NA
v_gene: TRBV15
j_gene: TRBJ1-1
CDR3nt: TGTGCCACCAGCAGGGAGGGGGGCACTGAAGCTTTCTTT
CDR3aa: CATSREGGTEAFF

d_gene: TRBD2
v_gene: TRBV27
j_gene: TRBJ2-1
CDR3nt: TGTGCCAGCAGTTCCAGGAGCGGGGGGTTATCCAATGAGCAGTTCTTC
CDR3aa: CASSSRSGGLSNEQFF

d_gene: TRBD1
v_gene: TRBV29-1
j_gene: TRBJ1-3
CDR3nt: TGCAGCGTTGAAGCTAGGACAGGGGTGCGAAACACCATATATTTT
CDR3aa: CSVEARTGVRNTIYF

d_gene: TRBD1
v_gene: TRBV7-9
j_gene: TRBJ1-4
CDR3nt: TGTGCCAGCAGCTTACTGTTCGGGACAGGGGTTGAAAAACTGTTTTTT
CDR3aa: CASSLLFGTGVEKLFF

d_gene: NA
v_gene: TRBV7-2
j_gene: TRBJ1-1
CDR3nt: TGTGCCAGCAGCTTATCGGGGGAGACTGAAGCTTTCTTT
CDR3aa: CASSLSGETEAFF

d_gene: NA
v_gene: TRBV28
j_gene: TRBJ1-1
CDR3nt: TGTGCCAGCAGTTTAGAGGTAGGGACGTCAGCTTTCTTT
CDR3aa: CASSLEVGTSAFF

d_gene: NA
v_gene: TRBV6-1
j_gene: TRBJ2-3
CDR3nt: TGTGCCAGCAGTGAAGGTCCCGGTAGTAGGAGGGGAAATACGCAGTATTTT
CDR3aa: CASSEGPGSRRGNTQYF

d_gene: NA
v_gene: TRBV10-1
j_gene: TRBJ1-6
CDR3nt: TGCGCCAGCAGTGGAGGCCGGGGTTCACCCCTCCACTTT
CDR3aa: CASSGGRGSPLHF

d_gene: NA
v_gene: TRBV7-2
j_gene: TRBJ2-5
CDR3nt: TGTGCCAGCAGCTTAGACAGGCAAGAGACCCAGTACTTC
CDR3aa: CASSLDRQETQYF

d_gene: NA
v_gene: TRBV30
j_gene: TRBJ1-3
CDR3nt: TGTGCCTGGAGTGCCTCTGGAAACACCATATATTTT
CDR3aa: CAWSASGNTIYF

d_gene: NA
v_gene: TRBV16
j_gene: TRBJ2-7
CDR3nt: TGTGCCAGCAGCCCAACAAAAAAGCCTGGAGAGCAGTACTTC
CDR3aa: CASSPTKKPGEQYF

d_gene: TRBD2
v_gene: TRBV28
j_gene: TRBJ2-3
CDR3nt: TGTGCCAGCAGTTTACGGGGGGGCGAATATACGCAGTATTTT
CDR3aa: CASSLRGGEYTQYF

d_gene: NA
v_gene: TRBV21-1
j_gene: TRBJ2-7
CDR3nt: TGTGCCAGGGGCCACACGGCCCGGGGACGGATCTACGAGCAGTACTTC
CDR3aa: CARGHTARGRIYEQYF

d_gene: NA
v_gene: TRBV27
j_gene: TRBJ1-2
CDR3nt: TGTGCCAGCCACCCAGGCGGGGGGGGTAACTATGGCTACACCTTC
CDR3aa: CASHPGGGGNYGYTF

d_gene: NA
v_gene: TRBV28
j_gene: TRBJ1-1
CDR3nt: TGTGCCAGCAGTTCCCACAGGCGCATGAACACTGAAGCTTTCTTT
CDR3aa: CASSSHRRMNTEAFF

d_gene: TRBD1
v_gene: TRBV25-1
j_gene: TRBJ1-1
CDR3nt: TGTGCCAGTGGCGGGACAGGAGTGCGGTCTGAAGCTTTCTTT
CDR3aa: CASGGTGVRSEAFF

d_gene: TRBD1
v_gene: TRBV3-1/TRBV3-2
j_gene: TRBJ2-7
CDR3nt: TGTGCCAGCAAGCCGGGACAGGGAGATTACGAGCAGTACTTC
CDR3aa: CASKPGQGDYEQYF

d_gene: TRBD2
v_gene: TRBV14
j_gene: TRBJ2-5
CDR3nt: TGTGCCAGCAGCCAACTAGCGGGAGAAGAGACCCAGTACTTC
CDR3aa: CASSQLAGEETQYF